This passage covers 3 T cell receptor beta chains from one sample sequenced in a study of vaccination and CD4 T cells after COVID-19. Oncomine TCR Beta short-read sequencing was applied to DNA from cultured CD4+ T cells. MiXCR, run by TCRdb on the PCR reads, gives a single entry per CDR3 protein. The sample shows 15,000 to 20,000 distinct CDR3 sequences, approximately 56% of them seen only once. Treatment given: approximately nine-day PBMC culture with coronavirus spike peptide pools or control peptides (ViraFEST assay). No cognate antigen is known for these TCRs. Sequenced material: CD4+ T cells from blood, cultured in vitro, taken before SARS-CoV-2 vaccination. The receptors shown here come from a human donor who had recovered from COVID-19.

The CDR3 loop reads CASSITGGRQPQHF. CDR3 nucleotide sequence: TGTGCCAGTAGTATTACAGGGGGCAGACAGCCCCAGCATTTT. V usage is TRBV19 and J usage is TRBJ1-5; 9 bases align to TRBD1. This CDR3 spans 14 amino acids. The trim removed 3 bases at V and 7 bases at J, leaving 4 bases unmatched. Germline assignment: CDR1 LNHDA and CDR2 SQIVND (reference sequence).

A few counts support this clonotype. V and J are TRBV29-1 and TRBJ2-7; the match to TRBD1 covers 11 bases. V lost 6 bases to trimming and J lost 6 bases; unmatched junction nucleotides: 10. Germline assignment: CDR1 SQVTM and CDR2 ANQGSEA. The CDR3 is 14 amino acids. The CDR3: CSVVPGQGVPEQYF. DNA of the CDR3: TGCAGCGTGGTACCGGGACAGGGGGTTCCCGAGCAGTACTTC.

The rearrangement joins TRBV11-3 to TRBJ1-6; 7 positions agree with TRBD1. The CDR3 sequence is 18 residues long. Germline CDR1 reads SGHNT; CDR2 reads YENEEA. The ends lost 0 bases at V and 7 bases at J; junction bases unmatched: 12. The DNA for the CDR3 is TGTGCCAGCAGCTTAGATCTTGCGATCGGGACAGAGAATTCACCCCTCCACTTT. Amino acids: CASSLDLAIGTENSPLHF.